The source of this TCR beta chain is a study of T cell clones after liver transplantation. About the study: Immunosuppression withdrawal was tried within 2 years after liver transplantation in this trial.

Profiling relied on immunoSEQ multiplex PCR, and the TCRdb table lists in-frame clones only, not all of them. The table includes 50,000 or so clones, roughly 90% detected once. Trimming shortened V by 2 bases and J by 6 bases, and 13 bases separated the two germline ends. Germline V gives CDR1 SEHNR, CDR2 FQNEAQ (reference sequence). This CDR3 region has 15 residues. The rearrangement links TRBV7-9 to TRBJ2-2; D possibly corresponds to TRBD1 (6 bases). This TCR was sampled from a human patient who received a liver transplant. The T cells may partly be graft donor cells. The source material was CD8+ T cells from blood, sampled 12 months after liver transplant. In DNA, the CDR3 is TGTGCCAGCAGCTTAATAACAGGGTTCCCCGGGGAGCTGTTTTTT. The encoded protein is CASSLITGFPGELFF.